Given below is one T cell receptor (beta chain) in context. Its antigen is still unknown. The data derive from a study of T cells after yellow fever vaccination. Overall study findings and caveats: Most primary-vaccination clones reappeared after the booster (approximately 95% CD4, about 88% CD8). The secondary response showed a weaker magnitude and a faster peak, day 5 versus 15.

Germline V CDR1 and CDR2: SGHTS, YDEGEE. The germline V and J ends were trimmed by 6 bases and 1 base, with 11 bases remaining between them. This CDR3 comprises 14 residues. TCRdb re-called the 5' RACE reads with MiXCR, one entry per CDR3 protein. The sample has hundreds of thousands of distinct CDR3 sequences; just over 20% are singletons. The chain recombines TRBV5-8 with TRBJ2-1, with unresolved D. The material sequenced was PBMCs, taken 20 to 25 days after the first yellow fever vaccination. This receptor was obtained from a man between 18 and 29 years old who received the YFV17D yellow fever vaccine. The CDR3, as DNA: TGTGCCAGCATTGGGGTGGCTTCCTACAATGAGCAGTTCTTC. It encodes CASIGVASYNEQFF.